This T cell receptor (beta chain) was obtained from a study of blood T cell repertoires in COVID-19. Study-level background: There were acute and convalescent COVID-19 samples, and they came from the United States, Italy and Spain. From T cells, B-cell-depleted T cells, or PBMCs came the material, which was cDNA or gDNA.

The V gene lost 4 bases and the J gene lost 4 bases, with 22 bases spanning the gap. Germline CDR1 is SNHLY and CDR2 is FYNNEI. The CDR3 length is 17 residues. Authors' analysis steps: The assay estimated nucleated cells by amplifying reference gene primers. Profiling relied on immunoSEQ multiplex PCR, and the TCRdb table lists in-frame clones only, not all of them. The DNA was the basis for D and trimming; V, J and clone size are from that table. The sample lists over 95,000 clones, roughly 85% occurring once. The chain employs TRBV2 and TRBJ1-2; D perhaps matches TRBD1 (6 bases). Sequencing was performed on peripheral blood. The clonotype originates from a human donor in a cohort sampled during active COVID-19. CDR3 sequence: CASSGAGQGKGGYGYTF. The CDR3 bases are TGTGCCAGCAGTGGGGCCGGGCAGGGGAAAGGCGGCTATGGCTACACCTTC.